The present T cell receptor beta chain was sequenced within a study of blood T cell repertoires in COVID-19 (dated by TCRdb to about 2020). Looking at the study overall: Samples from collaborators originated in the United States, Italy and Spain and spanned both the acute and convalescent phases of COVID-19. Where available, HLA class I and class II types were taken from metadata supplied by the sample provider and were not determined by assay-based typing. Samples came from the ongoing ImmuneRACE study (first 160 participants) plus 1,254 subjects from 6 global collaborators. A de-identified subject ID, COVID-19 status, age in years and sex were almost always included in the sample metadata. The material from the prospective study consisted of cDNA or gDNA derived from T cells, B-cell-depleted T cells, or PBMCs. The repertoires were released in a freely available public database intended as a resource for research on the immune response to SARS-CoV-2. Deeply sampled blood TCRbeta repertoires from subjects exposed to, actively infected with, or recovered from COVID-19 were included in the dataset. Overall study outcomes, separate from this receptor: The amount of clinical and demographic metadata varied by source and participant and was provided uncurated.

V lost 7 bases and J lost 0 bases, and the count of bases not matched to a germline gene is 8. Looking up the germline V gene yields CDR1 SNHLY and CDR2 FYNNEI. CDR3 length: 16 amino acids, cysteine to phenylalanine. CDR3 DNA only is kept here, 48 bases in frame from base 1. Each collaborating institution followed its own protocols to collect whole blood in K2EDTA tubes. For TCRbeta analysis, collaborator samples were shipped as frozen whole blood, as isolated PBMCs, or as DNA extracted from either sample type. As for this clone: Its antigen has not been determined. No quality values exist for individual bases; no much larger clone is one base distant.

The immunoSEQ Assay, a bias-controlled multiplex PCR, was used to amplify TCRbeta CDR3 regions from genomic DNA. The study's processing was this. Within the assay, amplification of reference gene primers was used to estimate how many nucleated cells each sample contained. To quantify the absolute abundance of each unique TCRbeta CDR3 rearrangement, sequence reads were collapsed and filtered. For each sample, productive Simpson clonality was calculated as the square root of Simpson's diversity index over productive rearrangements. In its TCRdb copy, this immuneACCESS table keeps in-frame sequences only and misses some clones. Where compared with another copy, unresolved V genes explain less than half of these, and the others have no known cause. The V and J calls and clone size were taken over from that table, and D and trimming were inferred from the DNA. The sample table contains 360,000 or so clones; only one count was recorded for nearly 90% of them. The ten largest clones represent roughly 6.8% of the sample.

In this chain, TRBV2 is recombined with TRBJ2-2; the central 7 bases match TRBD2. This receptor was obtained from a man between 18 and 29 years old with active or convalescent COVID-19. The sequenced material came from peripheral blood. The sequence in DNA is TGTGCCAGCAAAAAATATAGCGGGCCGAACACCGGGGAGCTGTTTTTT. Its amino acids are CASKKYSGPNTGELFF.